The 8 T cell receptor beta chains below were found in one sample sequenced in a study of cytomegalovirus exposure and HLA in healthy donors. Clones were sequenced by immunoSEQ multiplex PCR, and TCRdb holds only the in-frame ones, with some missing. Among 110,000 to 150,000 clones, around 90% were seen once, and the ten largest hold 6.2%. Sequences were obtained from PBMCs. Receptors were obtained from a woman aged 25-40 years in good health and CMV-seropositive.

V usage is TRBV28 and J usage is TRBJ2-7; 7 nucleotides match TRBD1. Trimming cost V 6 bases and J 0 bases; bases outside gene matches: 8. The germline CDR1 and CDR2 sequences are MDHEN and SYDVKM. The CDR3 extends over 15 amino acids. CDR3 residues: CASRGLGTASYEQYF. In DNA, the CDR3 is TGTGCCAGCAGGGGATTGGGGACAGCCTCCTACGAGCAGTACTTC.

The chain uses TRBV5-1 and TRBJ2-3; perhaps TRBD1 as D (6 bases). The V end lost 5 bases, the J end lost 2 bases, and 12 bases lay between the germline ends. Germline CDR1 and CDR2: SGHRS and YFSETQ. This CDR3 is 14 amino acids long. The CDR3 DNA is TGCGCCAGCAGAGTGGCAGGGGTCACAGATACGCAGTATTTT. It codes for CASRVAGVTDTQYF. The variable domain in full, with the rest retrieved from reference TRBV5-1 and TRBJ2-3, is KAGVTQTPRYLIKTRGQQVTLSCSPISGHRSVSWYQQTPGQGLQFLFEYFSETQRNKGNFPGRFSGRQFSNSRSEMNVSTLELGDSALYLCASRVAGVTDTQYFGPGTRLTVL.

The genes are TRBV5-1 and TRBJ1-3; 7 nucleotides match TRBD1. The V gene's germline CDR1 is SGHRS and CDR2 YFSETQ. J was trimmed by 1 base and V by 4 bases; bases with no gene match: 11. The CDR3 contains 17 residues. The CDR3 DNA reads as TGCGCCAGCAGCCAAGATCCGGGACAGAGTTCTGGAAACACCATATATTTT. Translated: CASSQDPGQSSGNTIYF.

The chain has TRBV9 and TRBJ1-4, with D maybe TRBD1 (6 bases). Trimming pared 3 bases from V and 7 bases from J, leaving 13 bases between. There are 14 residues in the CDR3. Germline V CDR1 and CDR2: SGDLS, YYNGEE. CDR3: CASSARQVGEKLFF. CDR3 DNA sequence: TGTGCCAGCAGCGCAAGACAGGTCGGTGAAAAACTGTTTTTT.

The genes are TRBV5-1 and TRBJ2-3; 7 nucleotides line up with TRBD2. The CDR3 loop spans 16 amino acids. The V segment lost 4 bases and the J segment 5 bases; nucleotides outside the gene matches: 13. CDR1 is SGHRS, CDR2 YFSETQ, per germline. The CDR3 nucleotides read TGCGCCAGCAGCGTGACTAGCCCAGAGGCGGGAGATACGCAGTATTTT. It codes for CASSVTSPEAGDTQYF.

The chain combines TRBV28 with TRBJ1-4; 7 nucleotides line up with TRBD1. There are 17 residues in the CDR3. V shed 8 bases and J 8 bases; nucleotides not matched to a gene: 20. Per germline, CDR1 MDHEN and CDR2 SYDVKM. CDR3 sequence: CASFSRFGLTGAEKLFF. The CDR3 DNA is TGTGCCAGCTTTAGTCGTTTCGGTCTTACAGGGGCCGAAAAACTGTTTTTT.

The rearrangement joins TRBV4-1 to TRBJ1-5; 8 bases fit TRBD1. Germline CDR1 MGHRA, CDR2 YSYEKL. J lost 4 bases, V lost 1 base, and 3 bases had no gene match. CDR3 size: 15 residues. The CDR3 protein is CASSQVDRVNQPQHF. In nucleotides, the CDR3 is TGCGCCAGCAGCCAAGTGGACAGGGTGAATCAGCCCCAGCATTTT.

This clone appeared a single time. The chain uses TRBV7-3 and TRBJ2-5; 7 bases fit TRBD2. V lost 2 bases, J lost 0 bases, and 0 bases stayed unmatched. The length of the CDR3 is 14 residues. Germline CDR1 is SGHTA and CDR2 is FQGTGA. CDR3 in DNA: TGTGCCAGCAGCTTAGGGGGGGACCAAGAGACCCAGTACTTC. Residues: CASSLGGDQETQYF.